This is a list of T cell receptor beta chains from one sample in a study of regulatory T cells in long-lasting Graves disease. TCRdb analysed the multiplex PCR reads with MiXCR anew, one entry per CDR3 protein. Seen here are about 500,000 distinct CDR3 sequences, around 16% observed once, and the top ten hold less than 15%. The data also belong to a second study, concerning T cells in Graves' hyperthyroidism and ophthalmopathy.

The specimen was peripheral blood mononuclear cells (PBMCs), collected at new diagnosis, from a patient treated with antithyroid drugs. These receptors all come from a man aged 40-50 years with Graves disease. CDR3s include the opening cysteine and the closing phenylalanine or tryptophan.

v_gene,CDR3aa
TRBV20-1,CSAGAIVDTQYF
TRBV28,CASSLPGLADLNEQFF
TRBV7-9,CASTERVAGTTDTQYF
TRBV18,CASSPRPWLEQYF
TRBV30,CAFARRGSYNEQFF
TRBV6-2/TRBV6-3,CASSYHLLNSPLHF
TRBV27,CASRRGVHEQFF
TRBV9,CASSGVAGVTGELFF
TRBV6-9,CASSYADRGGEQYF
TRBV2,CASSVSGRTYEQYF
TRBV10-1,CASSESGTYEQYF
TRBV27,CASSFRQVGNSPLHF
TRBV20-1,CSARDSGRDTGELFF
TRBV4-2,CASSQDETLAGQYF
TRBV20-1,CSARGLKEPYGYTF
TRBV19,CASSIRDEQYF
TRBV18,CASSPRGLNIQYF
TRBV9,CASSVDPGFYEQYF
TRBV20-1,CSAQPGDKAYNEQFF
TRBV2,CASSEGLAGLRDTQYF
TRBV12-3/TRBV12-4,CASSSPRTGAGYGYTF
TRBV28,CASSQPGGGLKTQYF
TRBV28,CASRGGTANSYEQYF
TRBV20-1,CSARSTGLNTEAFF
TRBV25-1,CASMGTSGTYEQYF
TRBV11-2,CASSLEVTTRVIF
TRBV6-5,CASSYGAGGPGVDTQYF
TRBV9,CASSLGLVAGDNEQFF
TRBV30,CAWERQRDTEQFF
TRBV20-1,CSAFRTSGRGRNEQFF
TRBV6-1,CASSGDSTYEQYF
TRBV28,CASSYTGFYGELFF
TRBV11-2,CASSSTSGRALPFF
TRBV27,CASSTGTSPYNEQFF
TRBV5-1,CASSPMGRAYSGNTIYF
TRBV7-9,CASSSITWRTNEKLFF
TRBV5-1,CASSLGRKPYEQYF
TRBV18,CASSPTGYETQYF
TRBV19,CASRSSGGMDTEAFF
TRBV28,CASSPGAGAVSYNEQFF
TRBV7-6,CASRLRTSGEQYF
TRBV7-8,CASSLVGQERFF
TRBV6-2/TRBV6-3,CAVAGTGFYEQYF
TRBV11-2,CASSSQEGHHSYEQYF
TRBV20-1,CSGGLADTQYF
TRBV27,CASSFPGQSSYSGEKLFF
TRBV19,CASSIKSSTDTQYF